The 22 T cell receptor beta chains listed next were all sequenced from one sample in a study of blood T cell repertoires in COVID-19. Sequenced by immunoSEQ multiplex PCR; TCRdb stores in-frame clones only, minus some. The table lists 110,000 to 150,000 clones, more than 65% of them singletons. Source material: peripheral blood. The origin of the receptors is a man between 60 and 70 years old with acute or convalescent COVID-19.

Only a few counts were recorded for this clone. The rearrangement joins TRBV2 to TRBJ2-7; D gene ambiguous. Germline V gene lookup returns CDR1 SNHLY and CDR2 FYNNEI. The CDR3 runs 12 residues. Trimming took off 6 bases at V and 1 base at J, with 7 bases between the two ends. CDR3 amino acids: CASRYRSYEQYF. CDR3 DNA: TGTGCCAGCAGATACAGATCCTACGAGCAGTACTTC.

The V gene is TRBV7-9, the J gene TRBJ2-2; TRBD2 is a possible D gene (6 bases). This CDR3 comprises 14 residues. In germline, CDR1 is SEHNR, CDR2 FQNEAQ (reference sequence). V was pared by 3 bases and J by 6 bases, with 11 bases between. Here the CDR3 reads CASSFGGSAGELFF. DNA for the CDR3: TGTGCCAGCAGCTTTGGGGGGAGCGCCGGGGAGCTGTTTTTT.

This clone has just a few counts. CDR3 nucleotide sequence: TGTGCCAGCAGCCTCCTGGCAACAGGGTTGGAGACCCAGTACTTC. Translated: CASSLLATGLETQYF. V is TRBV7-9 and J is TRBJ2-5; D possibly corresponds to TRBD1 (6 bases). The V gene lost 5 bases and the J gene lost 5 bases, with 18 bases spanning the gap. The CDR3 runs to 15 residues. CDR1 and CDR2 (germline): SEHNR, FQNEAQ (reference sequence).

The V and J genes are TRBV27 and TRBJ2-1; a weak D match, TRBD2 (6 bases). CDR1 MNHEY and CDR2 SMNVEV come from the germline V gene (reference sequence). The CDR3 totals 11 residues. The V end was cut by 6 bases, the J end by 13 bases, with 13 bases between. CDR3 protein: CASRLGGSQFF. The CDR3 DNA follows: TGTGCCAGCAGGCTGGGAGGATCTCAGTTCTTC.

The chain uses TRBV21-1 and TRBJ2-7; TRBD1, the table's D call, lacks a check against the DNA. TRBV21-1 counts as a pseudogene. The CDR3 runs to 13 residues. CDR3 loop: CASSPDRTYEQYF. The DNA of the CDR3 is TGTGCCAGCAGTCCCGACAGGACCTACGAGCAGTACTTC.

This chain connects TRBV28 to TRBJ2-1, with D possibly matching TRBD2 (7 bases). Trimming shortened V by 8 bases and J by 6 bases, and 26 bases separated the two germline ends. Germline V gene data show CDR1 as MDHEN and CDR2 as SYDVKM. CDR3 length: 17 amino acids. The CDR3 coding sequence is TGTGCCAGCGGGTCGGAGGCCCTGTGGGGGGGGCCCAATGAGCAGTTCTTC. Encoded protein: CASGSEALWGGPNEQFF.

This clone turned up a few times. The chain joins TRBV6-1 to TRBJ2-7; possibly TRBD2 for D (5 bases). The CDR3 sequence is 13 residues long. Germline V lookup: CDR1 MNHNS, CDR2 SASEGT. Trimming cost V 6 bases and J 3 bases, with 12 bases left between them. CDR3 coding DNA: TGTGCCAGCAGCCCGACGGGGAACTACGAGCAGTACTTC. Protein product: CASSPTGNYEQYF.

CDR3 DNA sequence: TGTGCCAGCAGCTTAGGACTAGCGGGAGCCGGAACCGGGGAGCTGTTTTTT. Amino acid sequence: CASSLGLAGAGTGELFF. This chain uses TRBV13 with TRBJ2-2, with 11 bases lining up with TRBD2. The CDR3 runs 17 residues. Germline-derived CDR1 and CDR2 are PRHDT and FYEKMQ (reference sequence). V lost 0 bases and J lost 5; bases outside the gene matches: 5.

This clone came up once. This chain uses TRBV12-3 or TRBV12-4 with TRBJ1-2, with D possibly matching TRBD1 (6 bases). The CDR3 is 13 residues long. V dropped 3 bases and J dropped 5 bases, with 10 bases sitting between them. CDR3 residues: CASSFGTSYGYTF. DNA for the CDR3: TGTGCCAGCAGTTTCGGGACATCTTATGGCTACACCTTC.

This clone came up once. The V and J genes are TRBV5-8 and TRBJ1-5; 9 bases agree with TRBD1. V trimming: 3 bases; J trimming: 6 bases; junction bases outside the gene matches: 10. Germline loops: CDR1 SGHTS, CDR2 YDEGEE. This CDR3 contains 16 residues. The CDR3 bases are TGTGCCAGCAGCTCATGGACAGGGGCCGAGAGTCAGCCCCAGCATTTT. As protein: CASSSWTGAESQPQHF.

The rearrangement links TRBV19 to TRBJ1-3; possibly TRBD1 for D (5 bases). Trimming cost V 1 base and J 0 bases, with 7 bases left between them. This CDR3 has 15 residues. Germline V gene data show CDR1 as LNHDA and CDR2 as SQIVND (reference sequence). The CDR3 region is CASSIGGTSGNTIYF. For the CDR3, the DNA is TGTGCCAGTAGTATAGGGGGCACCTCTGGAAACACCATATATTTT. Looking up the rest from reference TRBV19 and TRBJ1-3 gives the full variable domain: DGGITQSPKYLFRKEGQNVTLSCEQNLNHDAMYWYRQDPGQGLRLIYYSQIVNDFQKGDIAEGYSVSREKKESFPLTVTSAQKNPTAFYLCASSIGGTSGNTIYFGEGSWLTVV.

V gene TRBV5-1 combines with J gene TRBJ2-7; D is perhaps TRBD2 (5 bases). Per the germline V gene, CDR1 is SGHRS and CDR2 is YFSETQ. The CDR3 extends over 13 amino acids. Trimming pared 4 bases from V and 4 bases from J, leaving 12 bases between. CDR3 bases: TGCGCCAGCAGCCCGGGATCTGCTTACGAGCAGTACTTC. Amino acids: CASSPGSAYEQYF.

This chain joins TRBV29-1 and TRBJ1-2; D may be TRBD1 (6 bases). Trimming took 4 bases from V and 2 from J, leaving 11 bases between them. This CDR3 spans 13 amino acids. Germline CDR1 and CDR2: SQVTM and ANQGSEA. The CDR3 is CSVAAGVNYGYTF. Written as DNA, the CDR3 is TGCAGCGTTGCGGCAGGGGTGAACTATGGCTACACCTTC.

This clone came up once. The chain combines TRBV14 with TRBJ1-1, with D hard to call. Deletions cut 1 base from V and 0 bases from J, with 15 bases between. The germline V gene encodes CDR1 SGHDN and CDR2 FVKESK. The CDR3 length is 17 residues. CDR3 sequence: CASSQGLILKLNTEAFF. The DNA for the CDR3 is TGTGCCAGCAGCCAAGGACTTATTCTAAAACTGAACACTGAAGCTTTCTTT.

This chain links TRBV6-6 with TRBJ2-3; TRBD2 is a possible D gene (6 bases). This CDR3 has 15 residues. Germline loops: CDR1 MNHNY, CDR2 SVGAGI (reference sequence). Trimming took 7 bases from V and 4 from J, leaving 18 bases between them. The CDR3 DNA is TGTGCCAGCAAGCCACCGGGACTTGGGGCAGATACGCAGTATTTT. This codes for CASKPPGLGADTQYF.

This chain joins TRBV2 and TRBJ1-1, with D tentatively TRBD1 (6 bases). The CDR3 consists of 13 residues. Germline CDR1 SNHLY, CDR2 FYNNEI. V was cut by 4 bases and J by 4 bases, with 10 bases left in between. The CDR3 loop is CASSGQGSTEAFF. The CDR3, as DNA: TGTGCCAGCAGTGGCCAGGGGAGCACTGAAGCTTTCTTT. Together with reference TRBV2 and TRBJ1-1, the CDR3 gives the full variable domain: EPEVTQTPSHQVTQMGQEVILRCVPISNHLYFYWYRQILGQKVEFLVSFYNNEISEKSEIFDDQFSVERPDGSNFTLKIRSTKLEDSAMYFCASSGQGSTEAFFGQGTRLTVV.

V usage is TRBV5-6 and J usage is TRBJ2-7; 8 nucleotides match TRBD1. The CDR3 has 14 amino acids. Losses at the gene ends were 3 bases for V and 4 bases for J; bases not matched to a gene: 6. Germline CDR1 is SGHDT and CDR2 is YYEEEE. The chain's CDR3 is CASSYGTGGYEQYF. CDR3 nucleotides: TGTGCCAGCAGCTATGGGACAGGTGGGTACGAGCAGTACTTC.

The rearrangement joins TRBV11-1 to TRBJ2-5, with 11 nucleotides matching TRBD1. Unmatched junction bases numbered 4, after V lost 5 bases and J lost 5 bases. The CDR3 is made up of 14 amino acids. CDR1 and CDR2 from the germline V gene are SGHAT and FQDESV (reference sequence). The CDR3 DNA sequence: TGTGCCAGCAGCACGGACAGGGGGCGCGAGACCCAGTACTTC. The encoded protein is CASSTDRGRETQYF.

For the CDR3, the DNA is TGCAGCGTTGAGCAGGGCCGAGAAAAACTGTTTTTT. Its translation is CSVEQGREKLFF. The rearrangement joins TRBV29-1 to TRBJ1-4; tentatively, D is TRBD1 (5 bases). The CDR3 extends over 12 amino acids. Germline assignment: CDR1 SQVTM and CDR2 ANQGSEA. The V gene lost 3 bases and the J gene lost 8 bases, with 10 bases spanning the gap.

The V gene is TRBV11-3, the J gene TRBJ2-2; 11 bases map to TRBD2. CDR1 and CDR2 (germline): SGHNT, YENEEA. Trimming cost V 5 bases and J 5 bases; bases outside gene matches: 7. This CDR3 comprises 16 residues. The CDR3 sequence: CASSVTGTSGTGELFF. CDR3 bases: TGTGCCAGCAGCGTAACCGGGACTAGCGGAACCGGGGAGCTGTTTTTT. The full variable domain, with the rest looked up from reference TRBV11-3 and TRBJ2-2, is EAGVVQSPRYKIIEKKQPVAFWCNPISGHNTLYWYLQNLGQGPELLIRYENEEAVDDSQLPKDRFSAERLKGVDSTLKIQPAELGDSAVYLCASSVTGTSGTGELFFGEGSRLTVL.

The chain uses TRBV6-2 or TRBV6-3 and TRBJ2-2, with TRBD1 matching 11 bases. Germline CDR1 reads MNHEY; CDR2 reads SVGEGT. The CDR3 sequence is 17 residues long. V dropped 4 bases and J dropped 5; count of bases not matched to a gene: 9. The CDR3 loop is CASSSMTGTGGTGELFF. The CDR3 nucleotides read TGTGCCAGCAGTTCAATGACCGGGACAGGGGGTACCGGGGAGCTGTTTTTT.

The V call is TRBV19, the J call TRBJ2-3; tentative D call: TRBD2 (5 bases). V was pared by 1 base and J by 4 bases, with 15 bases between. The CDR3 sequence is 16 residues long. The V gene's germline CDR1 is LNHDA and CDR2 SQIVND (reference sequence). DNA for the CDR3: TGTGCCAGTAGTATAGGGGCTAGCATCGCATCAGATACGCAGTATTTT. It encodes CASSIGASIASDTQYF.